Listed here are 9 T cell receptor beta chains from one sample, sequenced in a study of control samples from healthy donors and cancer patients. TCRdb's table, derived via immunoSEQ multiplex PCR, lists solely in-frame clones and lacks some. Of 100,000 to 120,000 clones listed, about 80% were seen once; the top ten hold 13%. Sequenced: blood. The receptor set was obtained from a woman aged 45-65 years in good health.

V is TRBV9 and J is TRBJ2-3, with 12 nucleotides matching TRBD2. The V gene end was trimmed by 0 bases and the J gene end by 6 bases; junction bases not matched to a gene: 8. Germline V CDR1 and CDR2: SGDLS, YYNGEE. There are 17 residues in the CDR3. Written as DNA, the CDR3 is TGTGCCAGCAGCGTAGCTAGCGGGAGGGCCAGTGTGGATACGCAGTATTTT. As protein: CASSVASGRASVDTQYF.

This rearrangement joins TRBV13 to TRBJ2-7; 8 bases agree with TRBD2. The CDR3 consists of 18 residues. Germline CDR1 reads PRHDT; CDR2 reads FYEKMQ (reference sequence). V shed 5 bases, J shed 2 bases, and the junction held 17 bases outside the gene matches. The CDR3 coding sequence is TGTGCCAGCAGCCTTCTGGGGGCGGGAGGCCCGGCTCCCTACGAGCAGTACTTC. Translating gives CASSLLGAGGPAPYEQYF. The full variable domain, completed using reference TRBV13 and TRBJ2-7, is AAGVIQSPRHLIKEKRETATLKCYPIPRHDTVYWYQQGPGQDPQFLISFYEKMQSDKGSIPDRFSAQQFSDYHSELNMSSLELGDSALYFCASSLLGAGGPAPYEQYFGPGTRLTVT.

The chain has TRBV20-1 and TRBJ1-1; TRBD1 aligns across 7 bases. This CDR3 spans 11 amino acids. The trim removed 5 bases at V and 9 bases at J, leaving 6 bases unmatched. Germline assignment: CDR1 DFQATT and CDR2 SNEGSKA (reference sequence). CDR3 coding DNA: TGCAGTGCTCTTACAGGGGCCCAAGCTTTCTTT. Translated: CSALTGAQAFF.

In DNA, the CDR3 is TGTGCCAGCAGTTTATCGGAAAGGGTAAGGTCTCTGGGCGGCTACACCTTC. It yields the protein CASSLSERVRSLGGYTF. V and J are TRBV27 and TRBJ1-2; the D is unclear. From germline, CDR1 is MNHEY and CDR2 SMNVEV (reference sequence). This CDR3 has 17 amino acids. V was shortened by 0 bases and J by 8 bases, with 22 bases between the two germline ends.

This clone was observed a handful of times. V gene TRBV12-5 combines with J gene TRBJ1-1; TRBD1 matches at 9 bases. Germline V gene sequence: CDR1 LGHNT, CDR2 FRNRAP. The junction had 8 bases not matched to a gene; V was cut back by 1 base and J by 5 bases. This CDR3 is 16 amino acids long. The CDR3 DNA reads TGTGCTAGTGGTTTGGATGGGGACAGGGTCTTTACTGAAGCTTTCTTT. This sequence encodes CASGLDGDRVFTEAFF.

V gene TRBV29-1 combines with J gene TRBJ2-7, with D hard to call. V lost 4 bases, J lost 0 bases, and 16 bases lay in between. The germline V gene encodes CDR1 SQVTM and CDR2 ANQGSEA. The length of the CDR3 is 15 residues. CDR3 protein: CSVGFPGVSSYEQYF. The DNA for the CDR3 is TGCAGCGTTGGGTTCCCAGGCGTCAGCTCCTACGAGCAGTACTTC.

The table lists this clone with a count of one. The CDR3 loop reads CASSPGPGGQTLNTEAFF. The CDR3, as DNA: TGCGCCAGCAGCCCCGGGCCCGGCGGACAGACTTTGAACACTGAAGCTTTCTTT. The chain links TRBV5-1 to TRBJ1-1; TRBD1 is a possible D gene (6 bases). Germline CDR1 reads SGHRS; CDR2 reads YFSETQ. The CDR3 extends over 18 amino acids. V dropped 4 bases and J dropped 0 bases, with 22 bases sitting between them.

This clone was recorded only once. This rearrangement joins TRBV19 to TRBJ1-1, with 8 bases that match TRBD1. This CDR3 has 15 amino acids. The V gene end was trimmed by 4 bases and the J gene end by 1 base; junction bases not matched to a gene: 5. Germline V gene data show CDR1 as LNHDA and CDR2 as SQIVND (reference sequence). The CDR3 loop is CASSKRTGTNTEAFF. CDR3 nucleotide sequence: TGTGCCAGTAGTAAACGGACAGGGACGAACACTGAAGCTTTCTTT.

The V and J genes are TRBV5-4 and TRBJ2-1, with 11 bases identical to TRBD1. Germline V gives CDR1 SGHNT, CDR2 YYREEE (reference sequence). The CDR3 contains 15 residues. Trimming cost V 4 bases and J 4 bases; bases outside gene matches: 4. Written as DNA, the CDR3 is TGTGCCAGCAGCATAGGGACAGGGGGTTACAATGAGCAGTTCTTC. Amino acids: CASSIGTGGYNEQFF.